The sequence of this T cell receptor (beta chain) was determined in a study of CXCR3-negative and CXCR3-positive naive CD8 T cells. Study-wide findings and caveats: For CXCR3-positive naive cells, TRB CDR3s were more hydrophobic than those of CXCR3-negative naive cells.

cDNA libraries for TRB were generated by 5' RACE incorporating UMI labels. For each CDR3 protein, TCRdb gives one entry from its re-call of the 5' RACE reads, without DNA. This table lists about 70,000 distinct CDR3 sequences. About this clonotype itself: The antigen is not known.

The CDR3 is 14 amino acids. Germline lookup yields CDR1 SQVTM and CDR2 ANQGSEA. This TCR was sampled from a human donor in good health. Some clones in this sample may be carry-over from other donors' samples. Sequenced: naive CXCR3+ CD8+ T cells from blood. The subset was: CD45RO-CCR7+CD27+CD95- naive CD8+ T cells expressing CXCR3 (TNR3+). This chain joins TRBV29-1 and TRBJ2-3; TCRdb's D call, TRBD2, is unchecked because there is no DNA. The chain's CDR3 is CSVTRLADTDTQYF.